This T cell receptor (beta chain) was profiled in a study of beta chain features in type 1 diabetes. Overall study findings and caveats: It was not settled here whether HLA type affects TCRB rearrangement. Significant though moderate, a shortening of TCRB CDR3s appeared in all four CD4+ subsets of Type 1 diabetes patients. Researchers cautioned that cDNA sequencing could over-represent cells with high TCR expression.

The investigators reverse transcribed all of the isolated RNA, so they sequenced expressed TCRB transcripts. TCRdb's table, derived via immunoSEQ multiplex PCR, lists solely in-frame clones and lacks some. The sample consists of some 200,000 clones, approximately 16% of them appearing once. Details on this clone: Its antigen is not known.

The CDR3 consists of 14 residues. Looked up from germline, CDR1 is SGHNT and CDR2 is YENEEA. The germline V and J ends were trimmed by 2 bases and 0 bases, with 7 bases remaining between them. The genes are TRBV11-3 and TRBJ1-1, with D perhaps matching TRBD1 (6 bases). The specimen was naive CD4+ T cells from blood. This sequence was found in a man aged 30 to 45 with type 1 diabetes. The CDR3 nucleotides read TGTGCCAGCAGCTTACAGGGGATGAACACTGAAGCTTTCTTT. Protein: CASSLQGMNTEAFF.